This TCR beta chain was recorded in a study of T cells in Graves' hyperthyroidism and ophthalmopathy. Study findings and constraints: Ophthalmopathy cases were set apart from stable hyperthyroidism by a 13 V-J model.

This clonotype was counted a few times. Its matching antigen is unknown. Patients were excluded for uncontrolled infection, other autoimmune disease, pregnancy or lactation. RNA transcripts served as the template for amplifying TCR beta CDR3 regions. HTBI primers were the set used in a first-round RT-PCR of the TCR CDR3. TCRdb ran MiXCR on the multiplex PCR reads and lists one entry per CDR3 protein. This sample has 700,000 to 950,000 distinct CDR3 sequences, with just over 35% found just once. With 4 bases removed from V and 0 bases from J, the gap between germline ends came to 9 bases. The germline V gene has CDR1 LNHNV and CDR2 YYDKDF (reference sequence). The CDR3 length is 14 residues.

The TCR comes from a woman aged 40 to 49 with Graves' hyperthyroidism. This chain uses TRBV15 with TRBJ1-2; D unclear. The sequencing sample was made of blood. The CDR3 nucleotides read TGTGCCACCAGCAAATATCCAGCTAACTATGGCTACACCTTC. This sequence encodes CATSKYPANYGYTF. Drawing the rest from reference TRBV15 and TRBJ1-2, the complete variable domain is DAMVIQNPRYQVTQFGKPVTLSCSQTLNHNVMYWYQQKSSQAPKLLFHYYDKDFNNEADTPDNFQSRRPNTSFCFLDIRSPGLGDTAMYLCATSKYPANYGYTFGSGTRLTVV.